The 2 T cell receptor beta chains below come from one sample, sequenced in a study of T cell responses to AZD1222 COVID-19 vaccine. The method was immunoSEQ multiplex PCR; TCRdb's version includes in-frame clones alone and lacks a portion of them. The sample contains about 190,000 clones, roughly 90% of which appear only once. Sequences were derived from peripheral blood, sampled on day 0 of AZD1222 vaccination. The receptors were gathered from an adult in good health.

The chain recombines TRBV28 with TRBJ2-7, with 12 bases lining up with TRBD1. Germline lookup yields CDR1 MDHEN and CDR2 SYDVKM. With V trimmed by 6 bases and J by 4 bases, 10 bases remained unmatched. The CDR3 totals 16 residues. The DNA for the CDR3 is TGTGCCAGCAGCCCCTTTCCGGGACAGGGGGCATACGAGCAGTACTTC. Its translation: CASSPFPGQGAYEQYF.

The chain recombines TRBV6-5 with TRBJ2-7; the D is unclear. With 0 bases removed from V and 5 bases from J, the gap between germline ends came to 8 bases. The CDR3 covers 13 residues. The germline V gene has CDR1 MNHEY and CDR2 SVGAGI. The CDR3 sequence: CASSYSYGNEQYF. The CDR3 DNA sequence: TGTGCCAGCAGTTACTCGTATGGAAACGAGCAGTACTTC.